One sample yielded the 12 T cell receptor beta chains listed below, sequenced in a study of blood T cells in healthy people across ages. Primed by a sample-barcoded 5' primer and a J-beta primer mix, a second PCR proceeded for 7 to 11 cycles. Using its own MiXCR run on the 5' RACE reads, TCRdb lists one record per CDR3 protein. The sample has under 1,000,000 distinct CDR3 sequences; roughly 46% are singletons. Source material: blood. The receptors come from a man at least 80 years old in good health.

This chain connects TRBV20-1 to TRBJ2-1; no definite D call. Trimming left V 5 bases short and J 7 bases short, with 6 bases between. The CDR3 contains 10 residues. Germline lookup yields CDR1 DFQATT and CDR2 SNEGSKA (reference sequence). The DNA for the CDR3 is TGCAGTGCTCATTGGAATGAGCAGTTCTTC. Its translation is CSAHWNEQFF.

The rearrangement uses TRBV10-1 and TRBJ2-7; D uncertain. From germline, CDR1 is WNHNN and CDR2 SYGVQD (reference sequence). The CDR3 length is 13 residues. With 4 bases removed from V and 2 bases from J, the gap between germline ends came to 9 bases. The CDR3 DNA reads TGCGCCAGCAGTGCGGCTGGAACCTACGAGCAGTACTTC. It specifies CASSAAGTYEQYF.

This clonotype came up once. The chain combines TRBV6-6 with TRBJ2-2; 9 bases agree with TRBD2. Losses at the gene ends were 7 bases for V and 5 bases for J; bases not matched to a gene: 14. CDR1 MNHNY and CDR2 SVGAGI come from the germline V gene (reference sequence). The CDR3 loop spans 17 amino acids. In DNA, the CDR3 is TGTGCCAGCATCGACAGAGGCGGGAGGGCCGGGACCGGGGAGCTGTTTTTT. It yields the protein CASIDRGGRAGTGELFF.

The chain joins TRBV3-1 to TRBJ2-7; D call uncertain. V was pared by 0 bases and J by 7 bases, with 10 bases between. There are 13 residues in the CDR3. CDR1 and CDR2 from the germline V gene are LGHDT and YNNKEL (reference sequence). This CDR3 is CASSQDSRREQYF. CDR3 nucleotides: TGTGCCAGCAGCCAAGATTCGCGACGAGAGCAGTACTTC.

The chain is built from TRBV25-1 and TRBJ2-3, with D uncertain. Germline CDR1 MGHDK, CDR2 SYGVNS. The CDR3 is 15 residues long. Trimming stripped 6 bases from V and 5 bases from J, with 18 bases between. CDR3 sequence: CASRASGANLDTQYF. In nucleotides, the CDR3 is TGTGCCAGCAGAGCCTCGGGCGCAAACTTAGATACGCAGTATTTT.

This clonotype was counted once. The V gene is TRBV2, the J gene TRBJ2-4; the D is unclear. CDR3 length: 15 amino acids. The germline V gene has CDR1 SNHLY and CDR2 FYNNEI. V dropped 3 bases and J dropped 2 bases, with 11 bases sitting between them. CDR3 nucleotides: TGTGCCAGCAGTGAGAGAGAACAGACCAAAAACATTCAGTACTTC. Translation gives CASSEREQTKNIQYF.

This clonotype was found many times. This chain joins TRBV20-1 and TRBJ1-6; the D gene is possibly TRBD1 (6 bases). CDR1 is DFQATT and CDR2 is SNEGSKA in the germline V gene (reference sequence). The CDR3 spans 12 residues. The ends were cut back, 3 bases at V and 12 bases at J, with 12 bases in the middle. CDR3 sequence reads: CSASRQGRPLHF. DNA of the CDR3: TGCAGTGCTAGTCGGCAGGGGCGACCCCTCCACTTT.

This sequence joins TRBV7-3 and TRBJ2-1; possible D gene TRBD2, 6 bases. V shed 3 bases and J shed 4 bases, with 13 bases lying between them. From germline, CDR1 is SGHTA and CDR2 FQGTGA. The CDR3 has 15 residues. CDR3 amino acids: CASSFVPGVYNEQFF. The CDR3 nucleotides read TGTGCCAGCAGCTTCGTTCCGGGGGTTTACAATGAGCAGTTCTTC.

This clonotype was seen more than once but under ten times. This rearrangement joins TRBV5-1 to TRBJ2-1; D is ambiguous. CDR3 length equals 12 residues. Between the trimmed V and J ends, which lost 4 bases and 10 bases, there was a span of 12 bases. Germline-derived CDR1 and CDR2 are SGHRS and YFSETQ. The CDR3 loop reads CASSKALGEQFF. In nucleotides, the CDR3 is TGCGCCAGCAGCAAGGCCTTGGGAGAGCAGTTCTTC.

This clonotype has just a few counts. This chain connects TRBV20-1 to TRBJ2-1; D possibly corresponds to TRBD2 (6 bases). CDR3 length: 15 residues. V dropped 0 bases and J dropped 4 bases, with 13 bases sitting between them. Germline CDR1 is DFQATT and CDR2 is SNEGSKA (reference sequence). The CDR3 protein is CSAREPAGRYNEQFF. DNA for the CDR3: TGCAGTGCTAGAGAGCCAGCGGGCCGGTACAATGAGCAGTTCTTC.

The chain joins TRBV15 to TRBJ2-1, with 9 nucleotides matching TRBD1. V lost 2 bases, J lost 0 bases, and 14 bases stayed unmatched. The CDR3 length is 20 residues. The V gene's germline CDR1 is LNHNV and CDR2 YYDKDF (reference sequence). The DNA for the CDR3 is TGTGCCACCAGCAGATCCCTAACAGGGGGCCGGGGATACTCCTACAATGAGCAGTTCTTC. Protein: CATSRSLTGGRGYSYNEQFF.

The rearrangement links TRBV12-3 or TRBV12-4 to TRBJ2-7; 7 bases agree with TRBD2. V lost 6 bases to trimming and J lost 2 bases; unmatched junction nucleotides: 10. This CDR3 region has 15 residues. The CDR3 sequence is CASSEVAGMAYEQYF. Here the CDR3 DNA reads TGTGCCAGCAGCGAGGTAGCGGGTATGGCCTACGAGCAGTACTTC.